Listed here are 18 T cell receptor beta chains from one sample, sequenced in a study of blood T cells in healthy people across ages. With a J-beta primer mix and a sample-barcoded 5' primer, a second PCR ran about 6 to 11 cycles. TCRdb re-derived calls from the 5' RACE reads in MiXCR, one entry per CDR3 protein. The table shows 1.5 million to 2 million distinct CDR3 sequences, with 28% occurring only once. Source material: blood. The receptors come from a woman under 40 in good health.

On this clonotype itself: A junction end diverges from the germline sequence, so it may reflect a read error. The rearrangement uses TRBV18 and TRBJ1-1; no reliable D call. The CDR3 totals 13 residues. CDR1 and CDR2 (germline): KGHSH, LQKENI. The CDR3 sequence: CASCSGRNTEAFF. The CDR3 DNA reads TGCGCCAGCTGTTCCGGCAGGAACACTGAAGCTTTCTTT.

The sample holds one count of this clonotype. The chain links TRBV20-1 to TRBJ2-1; weak D call: TRBD2 (7 bases). There are 15 residues in the CDR3. Trimming pared 5 bases from V and 0 bases from J, leaving 14 bases between. CDR1 and CDR2 (germline): DFQATT, SNEGSKA (reference sequence). The chain's CDR3 is CSAGGAGASYNEQFF. The CDR3 DNA follows: TGCAGTGCTGGTGGGGCGGGGGCCTCCTACAATGAGCAGTTCTTC.

Comment on this clonotype: A much bigger clone sits one base away, suggesting this may be a read error. The chain has TRBV27 and TRBJ2-1; 9 nucleotides agree with TRBD2. Germline V gene data show CDR1 as MNHEY and CDR2 as SMNVEV (reference sequence). The CDR3 is 16 amino acids. J lost 7 bases, V lost 4 bases, and 11 bases had no gene match. CDR3 region: CASSSSGTSRANEQFF. CDR3 nucleotide sequence: TGTGCCAGCAGTTCCTCCGGGACTAGCAGGGCTAATGAGCAGTTCTTC.

This clonotype was seen just once. The rearrangement joins TRBV7-2 to TRBJ2-4; 12 bases agree with TRBD2. This CDR3 is built from 15 residues. J was trimmed by 13 bases and V by 3 bases; bases with no gene match: 10. Germline loops: CDR1 SGHTA, CDR2 FQGNSA. The CDR3 loop reads CASSFQTSGSNEQYF. CDR3 in DNA: TGTGCCAGCAGCTTCCAGACTAGCGGGAGTAATGAGCAGTACTTC.

V gene TRBV6-1 combines with J gene TRBJ2-2, with TRBD2 matching over 8 bases. Germline CDR1 reads MNHNS; CDR2 reads SASEGT. The CDR3 totals 15 residues. J gave up 13 bases and V 8 bases, and 18 bases lay outside the gene matches. For the CDR3, the DNA is TGTGCCAGCGGCCGGGGGGGCGGACCACCGTTGGCGCTGTTTTTT. The encoded protein is CASGRGGGPPLALFF.

This clonotype was found a few times. V and J are TRBV7-9 and TRBJ2-5, with 7 bases matching TRBD2. Losses at the gene ends were 7 bases for V and 3 bases for J; bases not matched to a gene: 8. Germline assignment: CDR1 SEHNR and CDR2 FQNEAQ (reference sequence). CDR3 length: 14 residues. CDR3 region: CASTPGGSEETQYF. As DNA, the CDR3 is TGTGCCAGCACCCCGGGCGGGAGCGAAGAGACCCAGTACTTC.

This chain uses TRBV5-1 with TRBJ2-5; D is perhaps TRBD2 (6 bases). Germline V lookup: CDR1 SGHRS, CDR2 YFSETQ. The CDR3 loop spans 18 amino acids. Trimming pared 6 bases from V and 5 bases from J, leaving 29 bases between. CDR3 coding DNA: TGCGCCAGCAACCCAAGACTAGAGCGAGATCCTCTCGGGGAGACCCAGTACTTC. Protein: CASNPRLERDPLGETQYF.

This clonotype was detected a few times. The chain is built from TRBV11-2 and TRBJ2-1, with 9 bases fitting TRBD1. The CDR3 consists of 13 residues. The J segment lost 8 bases and the V segment lost 5 bases, leaving 4 bases of the junction unmatched. Germline CDR1 is SGHAT and CDR2 is FQNNGV. The CDR3 sequence: CASSAYRGHEQFF. In DNA, the CDR3 is TGTGCCAGCAGCGCGTACAGGGGGCATGAGCAGTTCTTC.

Written as DNA, the CDR3 is TGTGCCAGCAGCTGGGGGACGGACGGCATAACGGAACTGTTTTTT. This codes for CASSWGTDGITELFF. The chain couples TRBV5-4 to TRBJ1-4; possible D gene TRBD1, 5 bases. Germline CDR1 reads SGHNT; CDR2 reads YYREEE (reference sequence). The CDR3 has 15 amino acids. The V end lost 3 bases, the J end lost 12 bases, and 21 bases lay between the germline ends.

As regards this clonotype: A single base separates this from a much larger clone, so it may be a read error. The rearrangement links TRBV14 to TRBJ2-5; D gene unclear. Trimming left V 7 bases short and J 3 bases short, with 15 bases between. This CDR3 is built from 14 residues. CDR1 is SGHDN and CDR2 is FVKESK in the germline V gene. CDR3 sequence reads: CASILRQAEETQYF. The CDR3 coding sequence is TGTGCCAGCATCCTCCGTCAGGCAGAAGAGACCCAGTACTTC.

This clonotype appeared a single time. The gene calls are TRBV4-2 and TRBJ2-5; 9 nucleotides match TRBD2. Per the germline V gene, CDR1 is LGHNA and CDR2 is YNFKEQ. With V trimmed by 3 bases and J by 4 bases, 9 bases remained unmatched. CDR3 length equals 16 residues. The CDR3 loop reads CASSHLIAGVGETQYF. In DNA form, the CDR3 reads TGTGCCAGCAGCCATCTGATAGCGGGAGTCGGAGAGACCCAGTACTTC.

This clonotype was seen more than once but under ten times. The chain combines TRBV28 with TRBJ2-5; 7 positions agree with TRBD1. Gene TRBJ2-7 matches the end of the DNA better, so the J call may be wrong. The length of the CDR3 is 14 residues. The germline CDR1 and CDR2 sequences are MDHEN and SYDVKM. CDR3 nucleotides: TGTGCCAGCAGTCGACAGGGTGCCCTCTACGAGCAGTACTTC. Its translation: CASSRQGALYEQYF.

Turning to this clonotype: Since a much larger clone is just one base distant, this may be a read error. V is TRBV5-8 and J is TRBJ2-1; no definite D call. The DNA end is a closer match to TRBJ2-7, so the J assignment may be wrong. The CDR3 spans 15 residues. Germline V gene data show CDR1 as SGHTS and CDR2 as YDEGEE. CDR3 amino acids: CASIRAASSYNEQYF. The CDR3 coding sequence is TGTGCCAGCATAAGGGCGGCCAGCTCCTACAATGAGCAGTACTTC.

The genes are TRBV12-3 or TRBV12-4 and TRBJ2-7, with 7 bases identical to TRBD2. CDR3 length: 16 residues. V lost 2 bases to trimming and J lost 0 bases; unmatched junction nucleotides: 7. CDR3 sequence: CASSLRGDYSSYEQYF. The CDR3 nucleotides are TGTGCCAGCAGTTTAAGAGGGGACTACTCCTCCTACGAGCAGTACTTC.

V gene TRBV7-2 combines with J gene TRBJ2-5; D not certain. V was shortened by 0 bases and J by 5 bases, with 10 bases between the two germline ends. Per germline, CDR1 SGHTA and CDR2 FQGNSA. The CDR3 totals 14 residues. The CDR3 DNA follows: TGTGCCAGCAGCTTAGCGTTTGTGGGGGAGACCCAGTACTTC. This sequence encodes CASSLAFVGETQYF.

About this clonotype: A read error may explain this, as a much larger clone is one base away. This rearrangement joins TRBV20-1 to TRBJ2-5, with 9 bases fitting TRBD2. This CDR3 is 16 amino acids long. Unmatched junction bases numbered 10, after V lost 0 bases and J lost 5 bases. Germline V gene sequence: CDR1 DFQATT, CDR2 SNEGSKA (reference sequence). CDR3 DNA: TGCAGTGCTAGAGATCCAGCGGGAGGCCGGGGGGAGACCCAGTACTTC. Translation: CSARDPAGGRGETQYF.

As for this clonotype: One end of the junction is discordant with germline, which a read error may explain. CDR3 protein: CAGSPKASGTYEQYF. The CDR3 bases are TGTGCCGGCAGCCCCAAAGCTAGCGGTACCTACGAGCAGTACTTC. This rearrangement joins TRBV9 to TRBJ2-7, with 7 nucleotides matching TRBD2. This CDR3 is built from 15 residues. CDR1 is SGDLS and CDR2 is YYNGEE in the germline V gene. The whole variable domain, remainder taken from reference TRBV9 and TRBJ2-7, is DSGVTQTPKHLITATGQRVTLRCSPRSGDLSVYWYQQSLDQGLQFLIQYYNGEERAKGNILERFSAQQFPDLHSELNLSSLELGDSALYFCAGSPKASGTYEQYFGPGTRLTVT.

In its sample, this clonotype was seen a few times. A junction boundary mismatches the germline segment, possibly from a read error. The chain links TRBV12-3 or TRBV12-4 to TRBJ2-1, with 10 bases fitting TRBD2. The CDR3 runs to 17 residues. This chain's CDR3 is CACSSHSLAGVTNEQFF. CDR3 nucleotide sequence: TGTGCCTGCAGTTCCCACTCCCTAGCGGGAGTGACCAATGAGCAGTTCTTC.